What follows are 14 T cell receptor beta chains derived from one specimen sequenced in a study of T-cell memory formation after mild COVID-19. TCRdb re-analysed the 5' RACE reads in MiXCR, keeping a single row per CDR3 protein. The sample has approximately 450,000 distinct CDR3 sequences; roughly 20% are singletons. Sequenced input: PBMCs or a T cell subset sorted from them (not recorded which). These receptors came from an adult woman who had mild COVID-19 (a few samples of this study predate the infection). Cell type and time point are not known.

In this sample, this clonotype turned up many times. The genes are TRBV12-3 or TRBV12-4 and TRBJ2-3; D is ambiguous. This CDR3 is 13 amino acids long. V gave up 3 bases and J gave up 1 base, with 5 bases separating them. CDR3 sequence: CASSFRGTDTQYF. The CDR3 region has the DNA TGTGCCAGCAGTTTTCGGGGCACAGATACGCAGTATTTT.

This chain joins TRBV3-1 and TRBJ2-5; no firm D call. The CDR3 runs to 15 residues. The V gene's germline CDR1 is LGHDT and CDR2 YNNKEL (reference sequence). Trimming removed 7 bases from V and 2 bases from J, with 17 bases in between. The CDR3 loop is CASKETPITQETQYF. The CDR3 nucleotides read TGTGCCAGCAAAGAGACTCCAATAACGCAAGAGACCCAGTACTTC.

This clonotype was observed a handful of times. The CDR3 spells CAWSVTRTSGGARNEQFF. The CDR3, as DNA: TGTGCCTGGAGTGTAACCCGGACTAGCGGGGGGGCAAGGAATGAGCAGTTCTTC. The gene calls are TRBV30 and TRBJ2-1; 15 nucleotides match TRBD2. The CDR3 covers 18 residues. The germline V gene encodes CDR1 GTSNPN and CDR2 SVGIG (reference sequence). V lost 0 bases and J lost 7; bases outside the gene matches: 10.

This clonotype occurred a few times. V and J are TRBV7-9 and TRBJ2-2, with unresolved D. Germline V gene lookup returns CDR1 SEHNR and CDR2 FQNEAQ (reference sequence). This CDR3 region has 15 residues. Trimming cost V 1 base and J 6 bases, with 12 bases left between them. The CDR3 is CASSLDTRAPGELFF. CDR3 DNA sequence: TGTGCCAGCAGCTTAGACACGAGAGCCCCCGGGGAGCTGTTTTTT.

CDR3 bases: TGTGCCAGCAGCCGGGCCGGGGGTAGAGCGCGGGATGAGCAGTTCTTC. It specifies CASSRAGGRARDEQFF. V is TRBV7-3 and J is TRBJ2-1; D might be TRBD2 (6 bases). This CDR3 region has 16 residues. V was shortened by 5 bases and J by 8 bases, with 22 bases between the two germline ends. The germline V gene has CDR1 SGHTA and CDR2 FQGTGA. Combining the CDR3 with reference TRBV7-3 and TRBJ2-1 gives the whole variable domain GAGVSQTPSNKVTEKGKYVELRCDPISGHTALYWYRQSLGQGPEFLIYFQGTGAADDSGLPNDRFFAVRPEGSVSTLKIQRTERGDSAVYLCASSRAGGRARDEQFFGPGTRLTVL.

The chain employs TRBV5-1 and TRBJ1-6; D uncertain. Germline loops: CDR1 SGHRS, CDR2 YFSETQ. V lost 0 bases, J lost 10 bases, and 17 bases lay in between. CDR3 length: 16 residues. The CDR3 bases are TGCGCCAGCAGCTTGGCCCCGACTGGAGTGAAATCACCCCTCCACTTT. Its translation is CASSLAPTGVKSPLHF.

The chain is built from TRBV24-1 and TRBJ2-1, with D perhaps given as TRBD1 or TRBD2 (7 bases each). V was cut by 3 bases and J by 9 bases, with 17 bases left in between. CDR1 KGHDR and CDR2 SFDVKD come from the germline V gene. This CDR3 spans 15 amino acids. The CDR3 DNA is TGTGCCACCAGTGATCTCAGGGGGGGTGCGGGTGAGCAGTTCTTC. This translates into CATSDLRGGAGEQFF.

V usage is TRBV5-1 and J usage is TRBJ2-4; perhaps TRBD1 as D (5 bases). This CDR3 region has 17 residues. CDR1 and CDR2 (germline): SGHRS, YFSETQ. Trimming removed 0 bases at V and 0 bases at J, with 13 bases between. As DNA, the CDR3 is TGCGCCAGCAGCTTGGGACAGTTGGTCCCAGCCAAAAACATTCAGTACTTC. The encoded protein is CASSLGQLVPAKNIQYF.

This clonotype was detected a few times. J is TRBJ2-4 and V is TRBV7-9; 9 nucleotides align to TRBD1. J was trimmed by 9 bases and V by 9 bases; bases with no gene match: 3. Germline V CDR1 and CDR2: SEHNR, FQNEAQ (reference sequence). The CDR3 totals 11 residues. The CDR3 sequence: CASTGGTIQYF. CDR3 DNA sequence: TGTGCCAGTACAGGGGGCACCATTCAGTACTTC. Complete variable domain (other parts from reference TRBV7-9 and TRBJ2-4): DTGVSQNPRHKITKRGQNVTFRCDPISEHNRLYWYRQTLGQGPEFLTYFQNEAQLEKSRLLSDRFSAERPKGSFSTLEIQRTEQGDSAMYLCASTGGTIQYFGAGTRLSVL.

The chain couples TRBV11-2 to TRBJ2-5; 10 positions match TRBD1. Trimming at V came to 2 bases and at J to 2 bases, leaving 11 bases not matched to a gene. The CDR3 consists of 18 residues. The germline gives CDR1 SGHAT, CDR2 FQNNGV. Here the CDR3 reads CASSLSAWPGQGQETQYF. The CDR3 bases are TGTGCCAGCAGCTTAAGTGCATGGCCGGGACAGGGGCAAGAGACCCAGTACTTC.

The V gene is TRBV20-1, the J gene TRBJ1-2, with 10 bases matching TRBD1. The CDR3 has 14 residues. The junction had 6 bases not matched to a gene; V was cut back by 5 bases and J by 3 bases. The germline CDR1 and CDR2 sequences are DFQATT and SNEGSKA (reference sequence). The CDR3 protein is CSAPDRGHDYGYTF. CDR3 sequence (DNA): TGCAGTGCTCCAGACAGGGGGCACGACTATGGCTACACCTTC.

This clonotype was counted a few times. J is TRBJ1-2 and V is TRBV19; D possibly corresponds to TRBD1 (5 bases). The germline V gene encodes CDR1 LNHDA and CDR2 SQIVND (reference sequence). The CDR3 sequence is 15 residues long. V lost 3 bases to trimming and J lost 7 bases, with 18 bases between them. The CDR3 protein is CASSIAGTSLGGYTF. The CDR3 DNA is TGTGCCAGTAGTATTGCCGGGACCTCCCTCGGTGGCTACACCTTC.

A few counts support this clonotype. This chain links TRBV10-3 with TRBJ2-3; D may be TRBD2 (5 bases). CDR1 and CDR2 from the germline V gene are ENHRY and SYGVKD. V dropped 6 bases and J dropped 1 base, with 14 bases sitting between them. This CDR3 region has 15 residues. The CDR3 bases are TGTGCCATCAGCAAGGACTCCGGCGGCACAGATACGCAGTATTTT. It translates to CAISKDSGGTDTQYF.

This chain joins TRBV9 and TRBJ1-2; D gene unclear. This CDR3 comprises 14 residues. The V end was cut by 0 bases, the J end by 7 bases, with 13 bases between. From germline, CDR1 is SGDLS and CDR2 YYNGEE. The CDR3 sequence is CASSVEVPGTGYTF. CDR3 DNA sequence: TGTGCCAGCAGCGTAGAGGTGCCCGGTACTGGCTACACCTTC.